A single sample gave rise to the 9 T cell receptor beta chains below, sequenced in a study of glioma-infiltrating T cells. TCR alpha and beta CDR3 regions were amplified from RNA using iRepertoire nested multiplex PCR. TCRdb re-called the multiplex PCR reads through MiXCR, storing one row per CDR3 protein. The sample lists 110,000 or so distinct CDR3 sequences; about 25% were seen once. Input material: glioma tissue, nonneoplastic brain tissue, or PBMCs (not recorded which). These receptors all stem from a human donor with low-grade glioma or glioblastoma, undergoing nonglioma brain surgery, or in good health (not recorded which).

The table lists this clonotype with many counts. The chain joins TRBV6-2 or TRBV6-3 to TRBJ2-1, with TRBD2 matching 7 bases. J was trimmed by 2 bases and V by 9 bases; bases with no gene match: 7. Germline V CDR1 and CDR2: MNHEY, SVGEGT. The CDR3 runs 14 residues. In nucleotides, the CDR3 is TGTGCCAGTGGCCGGGAGGAGCCCTACAATGAGCAGTTCTTC. Translating gives CASGREEPYNEQFF.

This clonotype was seen repeatedly, ten times or more. The genes are TRBV7-9 and TRBJ2-6; 9 bases agree with TRBD1. Germline V gene data show CDR1 as SEHNR and CDR2 as FQNEAQ (reference sequence). V was clipped by 5 bases and J by 0 bases; unmatched bases: 8. CDR3 length: 18 residues. The CDR3, as DNA: TGTGCCAGCAGCCTGCGGACAGGGGTCCACTCTGGGGCCAACGTCCTGACTTTC. This encodes CASSLRTGVHSGANVLTF.

Turning to this clonotype: The germline gene is not matched at one end of the junction; a read error may be the cause. This chain links TRBV7-2 with TRBJ2-1; 9 positions match TRBD2. Per germline, CDR1 SGHTA and CDR2 FQGNSA. The CDR3 is made up of 18 amino acids. CDR3 region: CASSPPGPPSGKYNKQFF. As DNA, the CDR3 is TGTGCCAGCAGCCCACCCGGGCCTCCTAGCGGGAAATACAATAAGCAGTTCTTC. Filled out from reference TRBV7-2 and TRBJ2-1, the complete variable domain reads GAGVSQSPSNKVTEKGKDVELRCDPISGHTALYWYRQSLGQGLEFLIYFQGNSAPDKSGLPSDRFSAERTGGSVSTLTIQRTQQEDSAVYLCASSPPGPPSGKYNKQFFGPGTRLTVL.

With respect to this clonotype: Germline and junction disagree at one end, which may indicate a read error. The V call is TRBV10-3, the J call TRBJ2-1; TRBD2 is a possible D gene (5 bases). Germline V gene data show CDR1 as ENHRY and CDR2 as SYGVKD. CDR3 length: 14 residues. The CDR3 is CAMSEGLARFEQFF. In DNA form, the CDR3 reads TGTGCCATGAGTGAAGGTCTAGCTAGGTTTGAGCAGTTCTTC.

This clonotype appeared many times. The chain carries TRBV5-1 and TRBJ2-1; D may be TRBD1 (6 bases). Germline CDR1 SGHRS, CDR2 YFSETQ. The CDR3 extends over 12 amino acids. V lost 5 bases, J lost 8 bases, and 11 bases lay in between. CDR3 bases: TGCGCCAGCAGGAAGGGGGTCGATGAGCAGTTCTTC. Residues: CASRKGVDEQFF.

Details on this clonotype: Just one base apart from a much larger clone, this may be a read error. This chain links TRBV7-9 with TRBJ1-1; 7 bases line up with TRBD1. The J segment lost 1 base and the V segment lost 10 bases, leaving 9 bases of the junction unmatched. The germline V gene has CDR1 SEHNR and CDR2 FQNEAQ (reference sequence). CDR3 length: 14 amino acids. The CDR3 DNA follows: TGTGCCACCCTAACCGGGACAGCGAACACTGAAGCTTTCTTT. Translation gives CATLTGTANTEAFF.

This clonotype showed up many times. J is TRBJ2-3 and V is TRBV7-7; D perhaps matches TRBD2 (6 bases). The length of the CDR3 is 13 residues. Germline CDR1 SSHAT, CDR2 FNYEAQ (reference sequence). Trimming left V 5 bases short and J 9 bases short, with 15 bases between. The CDR3 loop reads CASSPGTGVTQYF. The CDR3 region has the DNA TGTGCCAGCAGCCCCGGGACGGGGGTAACGCAGTATTTT.

This clonotype has at least ten counts. DNA of the CDR3: TGTGCCAGCAGCGATCCTCGTTCAGGAGACCGGCGAACCTTC. Its protein is CASSDPRSGDRRTF. V usage is TRBV2 and J usage is TRBJ1-2; D ambiguous. This CDR3 is built from 14 residues. V lost 6 bases to trimming and J lost 14 bases, with 25 bases between them. Germline CDR1 is SNHLY and CDR2 is FYNNEI.

This clonotype was found many times. The chain recombines TRBV7-2 with TRBJ1-1; no clear D. Germline CDR1 reads SGHTA; CDR2 reads FQGNSA. The CDR3 contains 15 residues. The V end was cut by 5 bases, the J end by 3 bases, with 16 bases between. CDR3 protein: CASSPIVSRHTEAFF. DNA for the CDR3: TGTGCCAGCAGCCCAATCGTTTCTCGGCACACTGAAGCTTTCTTT.